The entry below gives a single T cell receptor beta chain sequence along with its context. The antigen is unknown. The entry originates in a study of cytomegalovirus exposure and HLA in healthy donors. Whole-study results and caveats: Three chains linked to CMV were shown in vitro to be specific for CMV antigens. Most sequenced TCRs were rare (though some public TCRs occurred in many donors). A later analysis revealed that TCR association rates differed between HLA loci, peaking at DRB1 and bottoming out at HLA-C. Analysis performed later showed TCR beta chains linked to HLA being more clonally expanded than equally common others.

With 60 Vbeta and 13 Jbeta primers, the PCR was carried out. Using immunoSEQ multiplex PCR, the repertoire was profiled, and TCRdb retains in-frame clones only, with some absent. The sample has 110,000 to 150,000 clones; roughly 80% are singletons. The TCR was taken from a woman aged 45-65 years in good health and CMV-seropositive. The specimen sequenced was PBMCs.

The CDR3 region is CASSFDRGQEKLFF. CDR3 in DNA: TGTGCCAGCAGTTTCGACAGGGGGCAAGAAAAACTGTTTTTT. V is TRBV27 and J is TRBJ1-4; 10 bases agree with TRBD1. Germline CDR1 and CDR2: MNHEY and SMNVEV (reference sequence). Unmatched junction bases numbered 3, after V lost 3 bases and J lost 8 bases. The CDR3 covers 14 residues.